Shown below are 25 T cell receptor beta chains from a single sample sequenced in a study of human T cells and chemical hapten exposure. TCRdb reprocessed the RACE reads with MiXCR, giving one entry per CDR3 protein. The table has 180,000 or so distinct CDR3 sequences, roughly 14% seen once. Regarding time point: patch test 1, 2 weeks after DPC sensitization. Treatment in this sample: therapeutic diphenylcyclopropenone sensitization with weekly scalp DPC. The material sequenced was whole blood, taken in connection with sensitization to the hapten diphenylcyclopropenone (DPC). These receptors were taken from a woman aged 30 to 39 with alopecia areata. Some clones in this sample may be carry-over from other donors' samples.

This clonotype was seen repeatedly, ten times or more. The chain combines TRBV3-1 with TRBJ1-1; no clear D gene. The CDR3 loop spans 13 amino acids. Per germline, CDR1 LGHDT and CDR2 YNNKEL (reference sequence). Trimming stripped 3 bases from V and 3 bases from J, with 8 bases between. DNA of the CDR3: TGTGCCAGCAGCCACACCACGCACACTGAAGCTTTCTTT. Amino acid sequence: CASSHTTHTEAFF.

This clonotype was recorded a few times. V and J are TRBV5-4 and TRBJ1-1; TRBD1 aligns across 7 bases. This CDR3 is 15 amino acids long. After removal of 6 bases from V and 5 bases from J, the junction contained 13 bases not matched to a gene. Germline CDR1 reads SGHNT; CDR2 reads YYREEE (reference sequence). This CDR3 reads CASTRGDTSGTEAFF. Written as DNA, the CDR3 is TGTGCCAGCACCAGGGGGGATACCTCGGGGACTGAAGCTTTCTTT.

This clonotype has at least ten counts. This chain uses TRBV2 with TRBJ1-1, with D maybe TRBD1 (6 bases). The CDR3 has 14 residues. Trimming took off 5 bases at V and 1 base at J, with 11 bases between the two ends. Germline-derived CDR1 and CDR2 are SNHLY and FYNNEI. CDR3 DNA: TGTGCCAGCAGTCTGGACAGTACGAACACTGAAGCTTTCTTT. This sequence encodes CASSLDSTNTEAFF. Together with reference TRBV2 and TRBJ1-1, the CDR3 gives the full variable domain: EPEVTQTPSHQVTQMGQEVILRCVPISNHLYFYWYRQILGQKVEFLVSFYNNEISEKSEIFDDQFSVERPDGSNFTLKIRSTKLEDSAMYFCASSLDSTNTEAFFGQGTRLTVV.

The V gene is TRBV6-6, the J gene TRBJ2-3; D perhaps matches TRBD1 (5 bases). The CDR3 covers 18 residues. V was cut by 0 bases and J by 2 bases, with 18 bases left in between. Germline-derived CDR1 and CDR2 are MNHNY and SVGAGI (reference sequence). This CDR3 is CASSYSPRRQPFTDTQYF. The CDR3 coding sequence is TGTGCCAGCAGTTACTCGCCTAGGCGACAGCCGTTCACAGATACGCAGTATTTT.

This clonotype was detected many times. V usage is TRBV11-2 and J usage is TRBJ2-5, with a possible D match to TRBD2 (6 bases). The germline V gene has CDR1 SGHAT and CDR2 FQNNGV. Trimming removed 4 bases at V and 7 bases at J, with 13 bases between. The CDR3 loop spans 13 amino acids. The CDR3 sequence: CASSSGGVGTQYF. The CDR3 DNA reads as TGTGCCAGCAGCTCCGGAGGGGTCGGGACCCAGTACTTC.

The table lists this clonotype with a few counts. The chain has TRBV20-1 and TRBJ2-5; the D gene is possibly TRBD2 (5 bases). The germline V gene has CDR1 DFQATT and CDR2 SNEGSKA (reference sequence). CDR3 length equals 14 residues. Trimming took off 1 base at V and 1 base at J, with 10 bases between the two ends. The DNA of the CDR3 is TGCAGTGCTAGAGGGCCGGGGTCCCAAGAGACCCAGTACTTC. This encodes CSARGPGSQETQYF.

This clonotype showed up just a few times. The chain combines TRBV12-3 or TRBV12-4 with TRBJ1-5; maybe TRBD1 (5 bases). The CDR3 extends over 16 amino acids. The V end was cut by 3 bases, the J end by 4 bases, with 16 bases between. CDR3 in amino acids: CASSLLTTEGNQPQHF. The CDR3 coding sequence is TGTGCCAGCAGTTTGTTAACGACAGAGGGTAATCAGCCCCAGCATTTT.

This clonotype has a handful of counts. The CDR3 is CASILQGDEQFF. CDR3 DNA: TGTGCCAGCATCCTACAGGGGGATGAGCAGTTCTTC. The rearrangement joins TRBV6-1 to TRBJ2-1; 8 bases are a match to TRBD1. This CDR3 has 12 residues. Per germline, CDR1 MNHNS and CDR2 SASEGT. The V segment lost 7 bases and the J segment 8 bases; nucleotides outside the gene matches: 4.

This clonotype was seen a few times. The gene calls are TRBV6-5 and TRBJ1-1; D ambiguous. With 4 bases removed from V and 9 bases from J, the gap between germline ends came to 18 bases. CDR3 length equals 14 residues. Germline V gene data show CDR1 as MNHEY and CDR2 as SVGAGI. The CDR3 here is CASSSEPPQAKAFF. In DNA, the CDR3 is TGTGCCAGCAGTTCCGAACCCCCACAAGCAAAAGCTTTCTTT.

CDR3 protein: CASSNRGTPSTDTQYF. Written as DNA, the CDR3 is TGTGCCAGCAGCAATCGCGGGACCCCTAGCACAGATACGCAGTATTTT. The chain employs TRBV6-2 or TRBV6-3 and TRBJ2-3, with D maybe TRBD2 (6 bases). Trimming removed 6 bases from V and 0 bases from J, with 16 bases in between. CDR3 length: 16 amino acids. Looked up from germline, CDR1 is MNHEY and CDR2 is SVGEGT.

A few counts support this clonotype. The genes are TRBV10-3 and TRBJ2-7; 10 bases align to TRBD2. The CDR3 has 14 amino acids. Germline CDR1 reads ENHRY; CDR2 reads SYGVKD. The V gene end was trimmed by 3 bases and the J gene end by 7 bases; junction bases not matched to a gene: 6. The CDR3 nucleotides are TGTGCCATCAGTGACTCGCAACTAGCGGGGGAGCAGTACTTC. Translation: CAISDSQLAGEQYF.

This clonotype showed up just a few times. The rearrangement uses TRBV18 and TRBJ1-1, with TRBD1 matching 8 bases. Germline lookup yields CDR1 KGHSH and CDR2 LQKENI. The CDR3 extends over 15 amino acids. The trim removed 3 bases at V and 9 bases at J, leaving 12 bases unmatched. CDR3 in amino acids: CASSPDLLGQGKAFF. In nucleotides, the CDR3 is TGTGCCAGCTCACCCGATCTACTAGGACAGGGAAAAGCTTTCTTT.

The sample holds a few counts of this clonotype. The V and J genes are TRBV12-3 or TRBV12-4 and TRBJ2-5; D is unclear. This CDR3 region has 14 residues. The V end lost 3 bases, the J end lost 2 bases, and 10 bases lay between the germline ends. CDR3 sequence (DNA): TGTGCCAGCAGTTTGTTCCCCGTGCAAGAGACCCAGTACTTC. It specifies CASSLFPVQETQYF.

The V call is TRBV27, the J call TRBJ1-2; a weak D match, TRBD1 (5 bases). Germline V CDR1 and CDR2: MNHEY, SMNVEV (reference sequence). CDR3 size: 13 residues. Trimming removed 2 bases at V and 4 bases at J, with 8 bases between. CDR3 region: CASSLQGTYGYTF. CDR3 nucleotides: TGTGCCAGCAGTTTACAAGGGACCTATGGCTACACCTTC.

The rearrangement links TRBV4-2 to TRBJ2-7, with TRBD1 matching 9 bases. V was clipped by 4 bases and J by 5 bases; unmatched bases: 12. The CDR3 totals 16 residues. Germline V CDR1 and CDR2: LGHNA, YNFKEQ. CDR3 amino acids: CASSPQGTGQYDEQYF. In nucleotides, the CDR3 is TGTGCCAGCAGCCCCCAAGGGACAGGGCAATATGACGAGCAGTACTTC.

The chain combines TRBV3-1 with TRBJ2-7, with 8 bases fitting TRBD2. The V segment lost 1 base and the J segment 0 bases; nucleotides outside the gene matches: 2. Germline values: CDR1 LGHDT, CDR2 YNNKEL (reference sequence). This CDR3 region has 15 residues. The CDR3: CASSQAGRGSYEQYF. The CDR3 nucleotides are TGTGCCAGCAGCCAAGCCGGGAGGGGCTCCTACGAGCAGTACTTC.

This clonotype was detected ten times or more. The chain couples TRBV29-1 to TRBJ1-1; D uncertain. The germline V gene encodes CDR1 SQVTM and CDR2 ANQGSEA. Trimming shortened V by 6 bases and J by 3 bases, and 11 bases separated the two germline ends. The CDR3 is 12 residues long. The CDR3 region is CSVGWRDTEAFF. The CDR3 DNA reads TGCAGCGTAGGCTGGAGAGACACTGAAGCTTTCTTT. Using reference TRBV29-1 and TRBJ1-1 for the parts outside the CDR3, the full variable domain is SAVISQKPSRDICQRGTSLTIQCQVDSQVTMMFWYRQQPGQSLTLIATANQGSEATYESGFVIDKFPISRPNLTFSTLTVSNMSPEDSSIYLCSVGWRDTEAFFGQGTRLTVV.

CDR3 nucleotides: TGTGCCAGCAGCCCTAGGACAGTAAACACTGAAGCTTTCTTT. It is translated as CASSPRTVNTEAFF. J is TRBJ1-1 and V is TRBV7-9; D may be TRBD1 (6 bases). Between the trimmed V and J ends, which lost 5 bases and 2 bases, there was a span of 12 bases. Germline CDR1 reads SEHNR; CDR2 reads FQNEAQ (reference sequence). The CDR3 length is 14 residues.

The chain carries TRBV28 and TRBJ2-2, with D unclear. Germline V lookup: CDR1 MDHEN, CDR2 SYDVKM. This CDR3 contains 15 residues. Trimming removed 4 bases at V and 6 bases at J, with 15 bases between. CDR3 residues: CASSSPVPGPGELFF. The CDR3 DNA reads as TGTGCCAGCAGTTCACCTGTGCCCGGGCCCGGGGAGCTGTTTTTT.

The V and J genes are TRBV11-3 and TRBJ2-7; maybe TRBD1 (5 bases). Germline CDR1 and CDR2: SGHNT and YENEEA. Trimming took off 0 bases at V and 1 base at J, with 10 bases between the two ends. CDR3 length: 15 amino acids. The CDR3 sequence is CASSLEAGQSYEQYF. The CDR3 DNA sequence: TGTGCCAGCAGCTTAGAGGCAGGACAATCCTACGAGCAGTACTTC. The variable domain in full, with the rest retrieved from reference TRBV11-3 and TRBJ2-7, is EAGVVQSPRYKIIEKKQPVAFWCNPISGHNTLYWYLQNLGQGPELLIRYENEEAVDDSQLPKDRFSAERLKGVDSTLKIQPAELGDSAVYLCASSLEAGQSYEQYFGPGTRLTVT.

In this sample, this clonotype turned up a few times. This rearrangement joins TRBV20-1 to TRBJ2-7; 8 bases align to TRBD1. V dropped 0 bases and J dropped 4; count of bases not matched to a gene: 11. The CDR3 contains 16 residues. Looked up from germline, CDR1 is DFQATT and CDR2 is SNEGSKA (reference sequence). The CDR3 coding sequence is TGCAGTGCTAGAGATAGCAGGGGGCGCGAAGGTTACGAGCAGTACTTC. Residues: CSARDSRGREGYEQYF.

The chain links TRBV5-4 to TRBJ2-5; no definite D call. V was trimmed by 0 bases and J by 1 base, leaving 7 bases between them. This CDR3 is 14 amino acids long. Germline V gene data show CDR1 as SGHNT and CDR2 as YYREEE (reference sequence). The CDR3 spells CASSLEVVQETQYF. The CDR3 bases are TGTGCCAGCAGCTTGGAGGTTGTCCAAGAGACCCAGTACTTC.

CDR3 amino acids: CASSLSSSLGETQYF. CDR3 bases: TGTGCCAGCAGCTTGTCTAGCTCCCTGGGAGAGACCCAGTACTTC. The V and J genes are TRBV5-4 and TRBJ2-5; tentatively, D is TRBD2 (5 bases). Trimming left V 1 base short and J 4 bases short, with 14 bases between. The CDR3 is made up of 15 amino acids. Germline-derived CDR1 and CDR2 are SGHNT and YYREEE (reference sequence).

This clonotype appeared a few times. The chain couples TRBV18 to TRBJ1-3, with D uncertain. Trimming shortened V by 5 bases and J by 2 bases, and 13 bases separated the two germline ends. The CDR3 is made up of 15 amino acids. CDR1 is KGHSH, CDR2 LQKENI, per germline. The CDR3 nucleotides are TGTGCCAGCTCAACGGGAGTTCCCCCTGGAAACACCATATATTTT. Its translation is CASSTGVPPGNTIYF.

In this sample, this clonotype turned up a few times. V gene TRBV14 combines with J gene TRBJ1-1, with D uncertain. V was shortened by 0 bases and J by 6 bases, with 8 bases between the two germline ends. The CDR3 has 13 residues. Germline V CDR1 and CDR2: SGHDN, FVKESK. CDR3 region: CASSQDMRAEAFF. CDR3 DNA: TGTGCCAGCAGCCAAGATATGCGAGCTGAAGCTTTCTTT.